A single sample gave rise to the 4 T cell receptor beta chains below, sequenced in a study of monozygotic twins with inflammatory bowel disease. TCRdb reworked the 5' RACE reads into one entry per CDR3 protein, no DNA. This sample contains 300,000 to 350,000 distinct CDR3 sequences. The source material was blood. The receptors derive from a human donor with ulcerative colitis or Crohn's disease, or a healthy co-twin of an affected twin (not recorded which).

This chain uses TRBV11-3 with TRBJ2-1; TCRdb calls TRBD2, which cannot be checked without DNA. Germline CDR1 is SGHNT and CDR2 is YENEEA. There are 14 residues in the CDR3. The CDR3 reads CASSLAGPRNEQFF.

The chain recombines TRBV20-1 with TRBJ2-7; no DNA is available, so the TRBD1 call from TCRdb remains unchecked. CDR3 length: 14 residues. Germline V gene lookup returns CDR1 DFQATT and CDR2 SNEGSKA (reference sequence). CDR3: CSASRVGGPEEQYF.

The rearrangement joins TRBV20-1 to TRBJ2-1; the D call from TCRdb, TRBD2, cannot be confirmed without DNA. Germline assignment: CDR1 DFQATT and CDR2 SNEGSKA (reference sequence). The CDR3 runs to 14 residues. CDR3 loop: CSALPGAGGDEQFF.

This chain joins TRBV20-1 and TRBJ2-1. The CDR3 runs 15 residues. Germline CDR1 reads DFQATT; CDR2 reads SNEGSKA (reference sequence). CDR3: CSASPWREVHNEQFF.